This T cell receptor beta chain derives from a study of CD4 T cells in relation to SARS-CoV-2 and coronaviruses. Profiled with immunoSEQ multiplex PCR; TCRdb holds only in-frame clones, not every one. The table records 65,000 or so clones, about 94% of them present only once. The unexposed donors gave CD4+ T cells in about 2010-2019, prior to COVID-19. V lost 6 bases and J lost 4; bases outside the gene matches: 15. Germline loops: CDR1 SNHLY, CDR2 FYNNEI. The CDR3 has 17 residues. This clonotype originated in a human donor in good health. Material for sequencing was naive CD4+ T cells from PBMCs. Subset meaning: naive CD4+ T cells isolated by negative enrichment. This rearrangement joins TRBV2 to TRBJ2-7; 10 nucleotides agree with TRBD2. The CDR3 bases are TGTGCCAGCAGCTATTGGGCAGGTTCTAGCGGGAGTTACGAGCAGTACTTC. This translates into CASSYWAGSSGSYEQYF. Filled out from reference TRBV2 and TRBJ2-7, the complete variable domain reads EPEVTQTPSHQVTQMGQEVILRCVPISNHLYFYWYRQILGQKVEFLVSFYNNEISEKSEIFDDQFSVERPDGSNFTLKIRSTKLEDSAMYFCASSYWAGSSGSYEQYFGPGTRLTVT.